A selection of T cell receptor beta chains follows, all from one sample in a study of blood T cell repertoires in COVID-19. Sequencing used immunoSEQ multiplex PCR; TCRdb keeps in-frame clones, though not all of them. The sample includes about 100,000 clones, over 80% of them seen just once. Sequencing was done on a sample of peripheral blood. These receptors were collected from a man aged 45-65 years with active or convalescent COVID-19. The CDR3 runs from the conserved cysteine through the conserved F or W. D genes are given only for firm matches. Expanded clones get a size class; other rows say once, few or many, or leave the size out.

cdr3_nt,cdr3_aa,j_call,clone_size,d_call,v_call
TGTGCCAGCAGTTTAGCGGGAGTGGCTGGGATCCAGTATTTT,CASSLAGVAGIQYF,TRBJ2-3,NA,TRBD2,TRBV28
TGCAGCGTTGCGGGGGGCGCAAAGAACACTGAAGCTTTCTTT,CSVAGGAKNTEAFF,TRBJ1-1,NA,NA,TRBV29-1
TGTGCCAGCTCCCCGCGACAGGGGAGCAGCCACAATGAGCAGTTCTTC,CASSPRQGSSHNEQFF,TRBJ2-1,NA,TRBD1,TRBV18
TGTGCCAGCAGTGAGATGGGTCGGGACATTCAGTACTTC,CASSEMGRDIQYF,TRBJ2-4,NA,NA,TRBV25-1
TGTGCCAGCAGCCAGGGGGCGCAGGGTACTGAAGCTTTCTTT,CASSQGAQGTEAFF,TRBJ1-1,few,TRBD1,TRBV6-5
TGTGCCAGCAGTTACGCTAACAGGGTTACCGGGGAGCTGTTTTTT,CASSYANRVTGELFF,TRBJ2-2,NA,NA,TRBV6-6
TGTGCCAGCAGCTGGGGGACAGATATAGGAAATTCACCCCTCCACTTT,CASSWGTDIGNSPLHF,TRBJ1-6,NA,TRBD1,TRBV5-6
TGTGCCAGCAGCTACGCGGGAGCCCCCCTCAATGAGCAGTTCTTC,CASSYAGAPLNEQFF,TRBJ2-1,NA,TRBD2,TRBV7-9
TGTGCCAGCAGCTGGGGCGGGGACAATGAGCAGTTCTTC,CASSWGGDNEQFF,TRBJ2-1,few,NA,TRBV11-3
TGTGCCAGCAATCGTCAGGGGGCTTCAAATTCACCCCTCCACTTT,CASNRQGASNSPLHF,TRBJ1-6,NA,TRBD1,TRBV2
TGTGCCAGCAGCCAAGTGTCCGGACTCACGAAGGAGGGCTCCTACAATGAGCAGTTCTTC,CASSQVSGLTKEGSYNEQFF,TRBJ2-1,NA,NA,TRBV3-1/TRBV3-2
TGCGCCAGCAGCTTGTCAGGGGGCAGGGGGGCCAACGTCCTGACTTTC,CASSLSGGRGANVLTF,TRBJ2-6,NA,TRBD1,TRBV5-1
TGTGCCAGCAGCCTAAACCCGGGACTAGCGGGAACCGGGGAGCTGTTTTTT,CASSLNPGLAGTGELFF,TRBJ2-2,NA,TRBD2,TRBV7-3
TGTGCCAGTACCCCGGTCTCTAGCACAGATACGCAGTATTTT,CASTPVSSTDTQYF,TRBJ2-3,NA,NA,TRBV19
TGTGCCAGCAGCTTAGGCCCGGGTAGCGGGAGAACCACAGATACGCAGTATTTT,CASSLGPGSGRTTDTQYF,TRBJ2-3,NA,TRBD2,TRBV7-6
TGTGCCAGCAGCGTAGCGGGAGTGGATACGCAGTATTTT,CASSVAGVDTQYF,TRBJ2-3,NA,NA,TRBV9
TGTGCCAGCAGCCAAGGGTCACAGGGAGCACAGTTCTTC,CASSQGSQGAQFF,TRBJ2-1,NA,NA,TRBV3-1/TRBV3-2
TGTGCCAGCACCAAAAGCGACAGAGCTAACTATGGCTACACCTTC,CASTKSDRANYGYTF,TRBJ1-2,NA,NA,TRBV6-5
TGCGCCAGCAGCAACCCAAGGCAGGGCCCGGGGCGGGAAGATACGCAGTATTTT,CASSNPRQGPGREDTQYF,TRBJ2-3,few,NA,TRBV5-1
TGTGCCAGTAGTGGAGCGGTTGGGCAGCCCCAGCATTTT,CASSGAVGQPQHF,TRBJ1-5,NA,NA,TRBV19
TGTGCCTGGACGCCCGTTCGGGGCACAGATACGCAGTATTTT,CAWTPVRGTDTQYF,TRBJ2-3,NA,NA,TRBV30
TGCGCCAGCAGCTTGGGGCTAGCGGGGTCCCGAGAGACCCAGTACTTC,CASSLGLAGSRETQYF,TRBJ2-5,few,TRBD2,TRBV5-1
TGTGCCAGCAGCCGGGGAACAGGGGGGCGCCGCTACGAGCAGTACTTC,CASSRGTGGRRYEQYF,TRBJ2-7,once,NA,TRBV21-1
TGCGCCAGCAGTAGGGCCACAGGGTTGGTCGCAGATACGCAGTATTTT,CASSRATGLVADTQYF,TRBJ2-3,once,NA,TRBV5-1
TGTGCCAGCAGCTTGGAGCTCAGTGAGGTGCGGGGGACCTTC,CASSLELSEVRGTF,TRBJ1-2,NA,NA,TRBV5-4
TGTGCCAGTATTGGACAGGGAAATTCACCCCTCCACTTT,CASIGQGNSPLHF,TRBJ1-6,NA,TRBD1,TRBV19